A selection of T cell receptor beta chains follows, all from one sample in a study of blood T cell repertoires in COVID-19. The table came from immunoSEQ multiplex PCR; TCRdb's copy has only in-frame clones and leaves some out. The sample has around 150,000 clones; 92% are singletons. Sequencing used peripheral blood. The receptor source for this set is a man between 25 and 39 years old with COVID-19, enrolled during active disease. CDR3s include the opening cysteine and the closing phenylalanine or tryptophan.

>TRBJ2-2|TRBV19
CASRYRGGNTGELFF
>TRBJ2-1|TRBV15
CATSREAGTELYNEQFF
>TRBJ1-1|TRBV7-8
CASSQQMNTEAFF
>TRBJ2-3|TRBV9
CASSVGTGALTSTDTQYF
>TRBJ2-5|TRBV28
CASTPPRQGRETQYF
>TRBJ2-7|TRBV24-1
CATSDRGEGSYEQYF
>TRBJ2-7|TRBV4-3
CASSPSRGGSWEQYF
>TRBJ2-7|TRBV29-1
CSVRTDLSYEQYF
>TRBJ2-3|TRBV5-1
CASRAELTDTQYF
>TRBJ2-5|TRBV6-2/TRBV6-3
CASSRPAVQETQYF
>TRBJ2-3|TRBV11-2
CASSFRLHTDTQYF
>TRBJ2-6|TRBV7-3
CASSPEPRSGANVLTF
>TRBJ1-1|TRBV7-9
CASTSGGTEAFF
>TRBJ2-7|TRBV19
CASSIGLAGAPLPYEQYF
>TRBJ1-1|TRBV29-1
CSARGHLNTEAFF
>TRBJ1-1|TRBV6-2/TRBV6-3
CASSYYIDRNTEAFF
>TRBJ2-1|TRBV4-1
CASSQTGLNNEQFF
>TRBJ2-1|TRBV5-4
CASSLGRATYNEQFF
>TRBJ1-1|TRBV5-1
CASSLVAGVVNTEAFF
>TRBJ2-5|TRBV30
CAWDGQGGETQYF
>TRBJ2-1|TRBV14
CASSQRDLSFSSYNEQFF
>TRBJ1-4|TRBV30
CAWSVGATNEKLFF
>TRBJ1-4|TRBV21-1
CASSQPLGVQGSPPGEKLFF
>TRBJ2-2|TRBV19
CASSIVGATGTGELFF
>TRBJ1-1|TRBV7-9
CASSSLQGTAFF
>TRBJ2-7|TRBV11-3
CASSLDLGGEQYF
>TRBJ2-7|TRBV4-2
CASTPSVTSYEQYF
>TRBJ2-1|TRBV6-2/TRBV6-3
CASSYGGSLNEQFF
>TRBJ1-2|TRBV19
CASTPGQLPAYTF
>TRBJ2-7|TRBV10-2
CASGDTGGFYEQYF
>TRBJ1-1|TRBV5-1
CASSLSPGGNTEAFF
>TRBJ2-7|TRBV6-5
CASSYSGDEYEQYF
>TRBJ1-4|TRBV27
CASSYRATNEKLFF
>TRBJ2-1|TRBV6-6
CASSPGLAGGISSYNEQFF
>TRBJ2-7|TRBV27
CANRWRESSYEQYF
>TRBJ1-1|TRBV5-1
CASSILDRGRGTEAFF
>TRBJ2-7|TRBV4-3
CASSQVDDRDYEQYF
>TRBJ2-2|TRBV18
CASSPSLGNTGELFF
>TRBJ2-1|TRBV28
CASSSPGAGGIEQFF
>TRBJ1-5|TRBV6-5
CASSPDAGFHQPQHF
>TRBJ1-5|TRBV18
CASSPLQGAPHQPQHF
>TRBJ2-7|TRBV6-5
CASSLVAGAAYEQYF
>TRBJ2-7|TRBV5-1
CASSLETGAVILEQYF
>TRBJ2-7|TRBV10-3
CAISARVDSYEQYF
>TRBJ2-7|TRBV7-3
CASSSGQGAPHEQYF
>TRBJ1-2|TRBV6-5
CASRSTDYGYTF
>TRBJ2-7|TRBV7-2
CASSTQAAVSSYEQYF
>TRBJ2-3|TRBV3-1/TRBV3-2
CASSHGGGAPDTQYF
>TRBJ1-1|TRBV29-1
CSVRTGPTEAFF
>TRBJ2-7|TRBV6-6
CASSPGLASYEQYF
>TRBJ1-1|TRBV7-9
CASTRGEVTEAFF
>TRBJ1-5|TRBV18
CASSPSGQGNQPQHF
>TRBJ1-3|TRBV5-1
CASSSAGASGNTIYF
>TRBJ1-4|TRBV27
CASSLSAPRGHTNEKLFF
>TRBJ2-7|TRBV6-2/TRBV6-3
CASSPRWGGNYEQYF